Listed below are T cell receptor beta chains from one sample, sequenced in a study of blood T cell repertoires in COVID-19. Clones were read by immunoSEQ multiplex PCR, and TCRdb kept only the in-frame ones, dropping some. This sample carries over 85,000 clones, around 89% of them seen once, and the ten largest clones take approximately 4.8%. The sample comprised peripheral blood. These receptors came from a woman older than 75 with active COVID-19. Both conserved end residues are part of each CDR3. D genes are given only for firm matches. Clone size, where shown, is once, few, many, or a class for clones that have expanded.

TRBV7-2	.	TRBJ2-3	14	.	TGTGCCAGCAGCCAACCCCGGGGTTGGGATACGCAGTATTTT	CASSQPRGWDTQYF
TRBV27	.	TRBJ1-1	12	.	TGTGCCAGTTTCGTGGGTGGGGGCCAAGCTTTCTTT	CASFVGGGQAFF
TRBV6-5	.	TRBJ1-2	14	.	TGTGCCAGCAGCTACTCGGCCGGGGGAGATGGCTACACCTTC	CASSYSAGGDGYTF
TRBV28	TRBD1	TRBJ1-2	14	.	TGTGCCAGCAGTTTACAGGACAGGGTCCTTGGCTACACCTTC	CASSLQDRVLGYTF
TRBV6-2/TRBV6-3	TRBD2	TRBJ2-7	15	.	TGTGCCAGCAGTTCAGATAGACTAGCGGCCTACGAGCAGTACTTC	CASSSDRLAAYEQYF
TRBV4-2	TRBD1	TRBJ2-5	15	.	TGTGCCAGCAGCCCAAACAGGGGAGTGGGAGAGACCCAGTACTTC	CASSPNRGVGETQYF
TRBV27	TRBD1	TRBJ1-1	15	.	TGTGCCAGCAGTCAACGACAGGGTAGGGAGACTGAAGCTTTCTTT	CASSQRQGRETEAFF
TRBV7-2	.	TRBJ2-7	13	.	TGTGCCAGCAGCTTTCCGGGGTTCAACGAGCAGTACTTC	CASSFPGFNEQYF
TRBV7-2	TRBD1	TRBJ1-6	15	.	TGTGCCAGCAGCCCCCGAGGACAGGGCAATTCACCCCTCCACTTT	CASSPRGQGNSPLHF
TRBV24-1	.	TRBJ2-2	17	.	TGTGCCACCAGTGACCCATTGGGGGAGGTGGACACCGGGGAGCTGTTTTTT	CATSDPLGEVDTGELFF
TRBV18	TRBD2	TRBJ2-1	15	.	TGTGCCAGCTCTCCTGGACTAGCGGGAGACAATGAGCAGTTCTTC	CASSPGLAGDNEQFF
TRBV9	TRBD2	TRBJ2-3	14	.	TGTGCCAGCAGCGCACTAGCGGGCAGCGATACGCAGTATTTT	CASSALAGSDTQYF
TRBV28	TRBD1	TRBJ1-5	15	few	TGTGCCAGCAGTGACCTACAGGGGGCGAATCAGCCCCAGCATTTT	CASSDLQGANQPQHF
TRBV28	.	TRBJ2-1	11	.	TGTGCCAGCAGGGCATACAATGAGCAGTTCTTC	CASRAYNEQFF
TRBV10-3	.	TRBJ2-7	17	.	TGTGCCATCAGCCCGCCCCCTGGACAGACACCAACCTACGAGCAGTACTTC	CAISPPPGQTPTYEQYF
TRBV28	TRBD1	TRBJ2-2	14	.	TGTGCCAGCGCAAGGGGGCAGCGCACCGGGGAGCTGTTTTTT	CASARGQRTGELFF
TRBV5-6	.	TRBJ2-7	16	.	TGTGCCAGCAGCTTAATTGGAGGCCTTCGCGGCTACGAGCAGTACTTC	CASSLIGGLRGYEQYF
TRBV15	.	TRBJ2-1	14	.	TGTGCCACCAGCAGAGCGGTAGGCCGCCCGGGGCAGTTCTTC	CATSRAVGRPGQFF
TRBV18	.	TRBJ2-3	16	.	TGTGCCAGCTCACCACCGAATTCGCAAGCGCCAGATACGCAGTATTTT	CASSPPNSQAPDTQYF
TRBV11-2	TRBD1	TRBJ1-2	16	.	TGTGCCAGCAGCTTCGGCGCAGGGGGCTATTTCTATGGCTACACCTTC	CASSFGAGGYFYGYTF
TRBV2	TRBD1	TRBJ2-1	15	.	TGTGCCAGCAGCGCACCCGGACAGGGGTACAATGAGCAGTTCTTC	CASSAPGQGYNEQFF
TRBV3-1/TRBV3-2	TRBD2	TRBJ2-1	16	.	TGTGCCAGCAGCAGTACGGGACTAGCGGTATACAATGAGCAGTTCTTC	CASSSTGLAVYNEQFF
TRBV7-2	TRBD1	TRBJ1-5	16	.	TGTGCCAGCAGCTTAGATGAATTGGCCAGGGGGCAGCCCCAGCATTTT	CASSLDELARGQPQHF
TRBV6-5	.	TRBJ1-2	13	.	TGTGCCAGCTCTCTTTTCCCTAACTATGGCTACACCTTC	CASSLFPNYGYTF